A selection of T cell receptor beta chains follows, all from one sample in a study of blood T cell repertoires in COVID-19. Profiled with immunoSEQ multiplex PCR; TCRdb holds only in-frame clones, not every one. The data hold around 83,000 clones, with around 84% observed a single time. Sequenced material: peripheral blood. All receptors derive from an elderly man with active or convalescent COVID-19. Both conserved end residues are part of each CDR3. Each record gives: CDR3 length, V gene, J gene, CDR3 protein.

>15|TRBV24-1|TRBJ2-2
CATSDSGLVTGELFF
>16|TRBV27|TRBJ2-3
CASSTTGTGGSDTQYF
>13|TRBV7-2|TRBJ1-2
CASRQGTGSGYTF
>16|TRBV11-2|TRBJ2-5
CASSLVAGTPGLAQYF
>16|TRBV10-3|TRBJ2-1
CAISESGQGASGEQFF
>16|TRBV7-9|TRBJ1-1
CASKRQGHVMNTEAFF
>15|TRBV9|TRBJ1-2
CASSVDRGSNYGYTF
>15|TRBV7-2|TRBJ2-5
CASLPNGLIQETQYF
>15|TRBV7-9|TRBJ2-4
CASSSTGGALDIQYF
>17|TRBV7-2|TRBJ2-3
CASSPSFGLAGTDTQYF
>14|TRBV2|TRBJ1-2
CASSRQQINYGYTF
>13|TRBV6-5|TRBJ1-5
CAISDRGYQPQHF
>15|TRBV18|TRBJ1-6
CASSPTGTGNSPLHF
>15|TRBV19|TRBJ1-5
CASSPGTDSNQPQHF
>14|TRBV7-2|TRBJ2-1
CASSFGKIYNEQFF
>15|TRBV24-1|TRBJ1-5
CATSDPNRGNQPQHF
>19|TRBV2|TRBJ2-2
CASSEARLAGGRGTGELFF
>14|TRBV15|TRBJ2-1
CATSRDGTDNEQFF
>13|TRBV19|TRBJ1-5
CASSIGAGQPQHF
>17|TRBV7-2|TRBJ2-2
CASSLFGGGAVVGELFF
>15|TRBV11-2|TRBJ1-1
CASSLSNRKNTEAFF
>14|TRBV27|TRBJ2-3
CASSLQQVGDTQYF
>13|TRBV28|TRBJ1-6
CASRAQVGSPLHF
>14|TRBV10-2|TRBJ2-1
CASSGAGVMNEQFF
>13|TRBV5-5|TRBJ1-5
CASSHTTGTYQHF
>13|TRBV3-1/TRBV3-2|TRBJ1-5
CASSQTGNQPQHF
>15|TRBV5-1|TRBJ2-5
CASSLVGTDKETQYF
>14|TRBV7-8|TRBJ1-5
CASSFGDYRIPQHF
>16|TRBV7-9|TRBJ1-1
CASSLGDRGRNTEAFF
>15|TRBV4-1|TRBJ2-2
CASSQEGRAGGELFF
>15|TRBV6-5|TRBJ2-2
CASSLDFQNTGELFF
>16|TRBV19|TRBJ1-2
CASSATRDRGRKGYTF
>15|TRBV2|TRBJ1-1
CASRPRQMVDTEAFF
>16|TRBV18|TRBJ2-3
CASSPGGSSGSDTQYF
>11|TRBV4-2|TRBJ2-1
CASLEGVGQFF
>13|TRBV12-3/TRBV12-4|TRBJ1-1
CASSKQGYTGAFF
>14|TRBV3-1/TRBV3-2|TRBJ1-6
CASSESSYNSPLHF
>14|TRBV12-5|TRBJ2-3
CASGRDSHTDTQYF
>15|TRBV2|TRBJ2-5
CASTRTSGGAETQYF
>15|TRBV4-1|TRBJ2-5
CASRNPAGRQETQYF
>15|TRBV6-5|TRBJ2-1
CASTVGGGPLNEQFF
>15|TRBV18|TRBJ2-1
CASSPLAGSYNEQFF
>16|TRBV2|TRBJ2-5
CASSEWDRGLRQTQYF
>15|TRBV4-1|TRBJ1-4
CASSQRQINNEKLFF
>12|TRBV12-3/TRBV12-4|TRBJ1-1
CASSLTGTEAFF
>14|TRBV19|TRBJ1-5
CASSIGGSDQPQHF
>14|TRBV5-1|TRBJ1-4
CASSSTATNEKLFF
>15|TRBV19|TRBJ1-1
CASSIGYSRGGKAFF
>15|TRBV7-8|TRBJ2-5
CASSPSGGQGETQYF
>15|TRBV6-5|TRBJ2-5
CASSYTADSQETQYF
>13|TRBV5-1|TRBJ1-2
CASSADTVYGYTF
>12|TRBV6-5|TRBJ2-3
CASSTSPGTQYF